One TCR beta chain is described in this entry. Its antigen is as yet unknown. It was at deep level that the assay was run. The table came from immunoSEQ multiplex PCR; TCRdb's copy has only in-frame clones and leaves some out. The sample contains roughly 2,000,000 clones, just under 95% of which appear only once. This CDR3 comprises 14 residues. Germline V gene sequence: CDR1 MNHEY, CDR2 SVGAGI. The sample originates from a study of shared clonotypes between healthy human individuals. The study, taken as a whole, reports: Across subsets, estimated richness was generally greater for naive than for memory populations. Some clonotypes were shared by all four sorted-subset donors, while others were not shared. The non-shared ones had lower generation probabilities than the shared ones.

In the naive CD8 group, cells lacked CD45RO and were positively selected for CCR7, so terminally differentiated effector memory CD45RA+ cells were left out. The sequenced material came from naive CD8+ T cells sorted from blood. The receptor was isolated from a man younger than 35 in good health. The genes are TRBV6-5 and TRBJ2-5; D might be TRBD1 (5 bases). The last part of the DNA fits TRBJ2-7 better; the J call may be wrong. The CDR3 reads CASSYSGVVHEQYF. DNA for the CDR3: TGTGCCAGCAGTTACTCAGGGGTCGTCCACGAGCAGTACTTC.